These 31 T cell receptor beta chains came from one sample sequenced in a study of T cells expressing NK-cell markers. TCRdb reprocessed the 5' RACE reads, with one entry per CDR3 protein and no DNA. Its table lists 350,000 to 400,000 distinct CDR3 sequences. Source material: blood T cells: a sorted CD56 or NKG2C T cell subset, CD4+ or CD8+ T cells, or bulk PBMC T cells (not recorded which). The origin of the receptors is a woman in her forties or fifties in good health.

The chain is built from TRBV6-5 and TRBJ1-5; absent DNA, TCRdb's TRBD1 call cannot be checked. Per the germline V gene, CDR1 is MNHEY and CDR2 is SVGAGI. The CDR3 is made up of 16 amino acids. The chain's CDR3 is CASSYSRDALIDPQHF.

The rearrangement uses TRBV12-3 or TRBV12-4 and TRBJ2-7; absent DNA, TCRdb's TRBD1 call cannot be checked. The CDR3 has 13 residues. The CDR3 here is CASSFSGKGEQYF.

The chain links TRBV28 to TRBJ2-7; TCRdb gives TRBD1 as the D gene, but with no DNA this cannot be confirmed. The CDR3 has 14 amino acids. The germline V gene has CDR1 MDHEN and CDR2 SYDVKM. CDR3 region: CAIRGDITSHEQYF.

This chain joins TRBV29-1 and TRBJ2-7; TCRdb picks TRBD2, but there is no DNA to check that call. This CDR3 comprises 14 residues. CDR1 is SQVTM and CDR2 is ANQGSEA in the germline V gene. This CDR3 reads CSVRSGTRAYEQYF.

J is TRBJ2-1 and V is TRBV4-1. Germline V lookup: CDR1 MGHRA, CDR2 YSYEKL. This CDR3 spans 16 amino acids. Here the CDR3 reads CASSLRTGALSNEQFF.

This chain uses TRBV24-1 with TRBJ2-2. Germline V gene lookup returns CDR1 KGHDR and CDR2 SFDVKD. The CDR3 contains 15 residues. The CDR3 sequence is CATSPHNLNTGELFF.

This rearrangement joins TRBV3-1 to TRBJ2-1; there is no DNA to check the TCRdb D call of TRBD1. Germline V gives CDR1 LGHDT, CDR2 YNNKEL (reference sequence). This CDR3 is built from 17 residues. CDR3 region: CASSQVGGGESYNEQFF.

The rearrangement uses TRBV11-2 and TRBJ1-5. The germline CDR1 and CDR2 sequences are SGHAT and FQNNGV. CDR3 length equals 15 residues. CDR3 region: CASSLGERRHQPQHF.

CDR3 protein: CASSTRVSVGGELFF. The chain joins TRBV9 to TRBJ2-2; no DNA is available, so the TRBD1 call from TCRdb remains unchecked. CDR1 is SGDLS, CDR2 YYNGEE, per germline. The CDR3 spans 15 residues.

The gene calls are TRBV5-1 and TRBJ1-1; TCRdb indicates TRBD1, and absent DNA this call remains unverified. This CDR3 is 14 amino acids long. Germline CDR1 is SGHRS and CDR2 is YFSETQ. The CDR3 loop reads CASSLTGTHTEAFF.

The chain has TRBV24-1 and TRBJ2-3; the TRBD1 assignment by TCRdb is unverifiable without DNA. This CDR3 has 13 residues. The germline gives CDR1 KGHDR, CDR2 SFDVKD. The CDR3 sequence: CATSEDGPGTQYF.

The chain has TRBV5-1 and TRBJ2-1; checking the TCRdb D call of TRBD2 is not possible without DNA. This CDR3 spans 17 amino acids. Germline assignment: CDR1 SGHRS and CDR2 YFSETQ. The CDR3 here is CASSLGTSGRRANEQFF.

CDR3 protein: CASSLGSGNDEQFF. The chain is built from TRBV7-2 and TRBJ2-1. Germline-derived CDR1 and CDR2 are SGHTA and FQGNSA. There are 14 residues in the CDR3.

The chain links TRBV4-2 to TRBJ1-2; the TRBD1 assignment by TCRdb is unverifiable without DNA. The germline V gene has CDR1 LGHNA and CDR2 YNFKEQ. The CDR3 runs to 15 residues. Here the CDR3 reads CASSRLGTEFHGYTF.

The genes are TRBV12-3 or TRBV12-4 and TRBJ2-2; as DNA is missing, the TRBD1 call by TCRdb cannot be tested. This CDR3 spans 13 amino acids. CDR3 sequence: CASRGQNTGELFF.

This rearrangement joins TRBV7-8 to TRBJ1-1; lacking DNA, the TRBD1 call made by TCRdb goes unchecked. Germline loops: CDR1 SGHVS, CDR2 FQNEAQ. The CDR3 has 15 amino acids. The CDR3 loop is CASSLLRERGTEAFF.

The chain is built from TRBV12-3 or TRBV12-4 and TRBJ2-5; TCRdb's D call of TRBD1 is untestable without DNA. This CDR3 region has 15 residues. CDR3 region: CASRSGTGGGETQYF.

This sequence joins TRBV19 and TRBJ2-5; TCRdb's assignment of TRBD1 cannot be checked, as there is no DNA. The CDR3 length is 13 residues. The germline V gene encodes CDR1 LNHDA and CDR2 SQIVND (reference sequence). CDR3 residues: CASSGQAAETQYF.

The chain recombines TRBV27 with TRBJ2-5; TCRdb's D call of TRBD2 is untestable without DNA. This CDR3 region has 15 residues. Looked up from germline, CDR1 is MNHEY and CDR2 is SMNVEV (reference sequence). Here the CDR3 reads CASSFTSAREETQYF.

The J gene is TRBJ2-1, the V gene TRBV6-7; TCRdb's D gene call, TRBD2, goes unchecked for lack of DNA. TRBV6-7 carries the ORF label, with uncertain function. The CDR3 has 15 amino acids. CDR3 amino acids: CASSSSGRVYNEQFF.

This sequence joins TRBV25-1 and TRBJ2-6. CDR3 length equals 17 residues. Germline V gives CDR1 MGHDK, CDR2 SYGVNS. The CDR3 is CASSDGSFSSGANVLTF.

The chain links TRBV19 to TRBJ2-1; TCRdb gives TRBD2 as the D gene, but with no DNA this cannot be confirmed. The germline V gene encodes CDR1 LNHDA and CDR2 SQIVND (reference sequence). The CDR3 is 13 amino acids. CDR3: CASSALRRNEQFF. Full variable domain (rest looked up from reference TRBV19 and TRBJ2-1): DGGITQSPKYLFRKEGQNVTLSCEQNLNHDAMYWYRQDPGQGLRLIYYSQIVNDFQKGDIAEGYSVSREKKESFPLTVTSAQKNPTAFYLCASSALRRNEQFFGPGTRLTVL.

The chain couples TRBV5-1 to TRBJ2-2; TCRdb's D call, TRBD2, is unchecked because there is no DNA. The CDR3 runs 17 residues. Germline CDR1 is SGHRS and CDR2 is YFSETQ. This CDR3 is CASTPQPAGGNTGELFF.

CDR3 amino acids: CASQVMMNTEAFF. This rearrangement joins TRBV10-1 to TRBJ1-1. Germline V gene data show CDR1 as WNHNN and CDR2 as SYGVQD (reference sequence). The CDR3 covers 13 residues.

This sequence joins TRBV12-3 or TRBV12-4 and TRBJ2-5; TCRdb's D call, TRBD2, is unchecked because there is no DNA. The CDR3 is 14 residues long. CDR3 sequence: CASTKAGVRETQYF.

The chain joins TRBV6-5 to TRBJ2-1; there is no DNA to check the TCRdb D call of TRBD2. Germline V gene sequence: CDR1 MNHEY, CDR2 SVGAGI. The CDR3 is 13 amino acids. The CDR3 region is CASSWDYYNEQFF.

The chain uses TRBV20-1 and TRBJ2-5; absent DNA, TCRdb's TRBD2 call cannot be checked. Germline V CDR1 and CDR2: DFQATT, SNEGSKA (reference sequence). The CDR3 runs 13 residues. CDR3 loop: CSATSGNQETQYF.

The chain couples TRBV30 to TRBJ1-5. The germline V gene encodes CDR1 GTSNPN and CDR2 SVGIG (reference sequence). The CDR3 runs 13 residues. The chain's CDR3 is CAWNGDSNQPQHF. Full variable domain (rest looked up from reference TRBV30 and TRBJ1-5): SQTIHQWPATLVQPVGSPLSLECTVEGTSNPNLYWYRQAAGRGLQLLFYSVGIGQISSEVPQNLSASRPQDRQFILSSKKLLLSDSGFYLCAWNGDSNQPQHFGDGTRLSIL.

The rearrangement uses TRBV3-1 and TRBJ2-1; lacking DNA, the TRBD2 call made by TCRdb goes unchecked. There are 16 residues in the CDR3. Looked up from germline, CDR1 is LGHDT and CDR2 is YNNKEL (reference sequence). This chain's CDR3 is CASSQRLAGSYNEQFF.

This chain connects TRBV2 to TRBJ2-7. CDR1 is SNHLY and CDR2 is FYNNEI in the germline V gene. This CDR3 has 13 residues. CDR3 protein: CASRPVLSYEQYF. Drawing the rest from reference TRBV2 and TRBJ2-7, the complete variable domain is EPEVTQTPSHQVTQMGQEVILRCVPISNHLYFYWYRQILGQKVEFLVSFYNNEISEKSEIFDDQFSVERPDGSNFTLKIRSTKLEDSAMYFCASRPVLSYEQYFGPGTRLTVT.

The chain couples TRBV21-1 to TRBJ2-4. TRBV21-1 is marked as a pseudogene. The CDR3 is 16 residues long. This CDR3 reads CASSKEWEGAKNIQYF.